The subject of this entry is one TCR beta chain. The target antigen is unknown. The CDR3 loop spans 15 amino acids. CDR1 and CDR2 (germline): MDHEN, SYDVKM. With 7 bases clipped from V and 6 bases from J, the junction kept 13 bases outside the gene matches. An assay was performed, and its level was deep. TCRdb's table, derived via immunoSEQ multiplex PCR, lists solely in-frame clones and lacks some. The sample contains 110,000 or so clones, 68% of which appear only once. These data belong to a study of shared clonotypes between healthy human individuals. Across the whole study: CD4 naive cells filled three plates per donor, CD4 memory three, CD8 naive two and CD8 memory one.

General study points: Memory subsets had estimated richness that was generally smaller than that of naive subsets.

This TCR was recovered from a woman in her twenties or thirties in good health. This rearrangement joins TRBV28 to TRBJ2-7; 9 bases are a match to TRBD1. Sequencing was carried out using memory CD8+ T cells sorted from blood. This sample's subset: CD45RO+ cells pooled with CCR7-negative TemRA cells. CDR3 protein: CASTQPGQGISEQYF. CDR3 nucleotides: TGTGCCAGCACCCAACCGGGACAGGGTATTAGCGAGCAGTACTTC.